These T cell receptor beta chains were read from a single sample in a study of blood T cell repertoires in COVID-19. Clones were read by immunoSEQ multiplex PCR, and TCRdb kept only the in-frame ones, dropping some. The data hold fewer than 300,000 clones, with about nine tenths observed a single time. Sequencing used peripheral blood. These receptors all stem from a woman in her twenties or thirties with COVID-19, enrolled during active disease. The CDR3 runs from the conserved cysteine through the conserved F or W. The order of the fields is V gene, D gene, J gene, clone size, CDR3 protein, CDR3 DNA. A D gene is named only where the DNA matches it firmly. Not every row has a clone size; where given, it reads once, few, many or a size class.

V gene: TRBV7-6; D gene: TRBD1; J gene: TRBJ1-5; clone size: -; CDR3 protein: CASSPGTGSVAQHF; CDR3 DNA: TGTGCCAGCAGCCCCGGGACAGGTTCCGTTGCCCAGCATTTT
V gene: TRBV29-1; D gene: -; J gene: TRBJ2-5; clone size: once; CDR3 protein: CSVEGPIAGQETQYF; CDR3 DNA: TGCAGCGTTGAAGGGCCCATCGCGGGGCAAGAGACCCAGTACTTC
V gene: TRBV2; D gene: -; J gene: TRBJ2-6; clone size: -; CDR3 protein: CASSAQGISSGANVLTF; CDR3 DNA: TGTGCCAGCAGTGCCCAGGGAATCTCCTCTGGGGCCAACGTCCTGACTTTC
V gene: TRBV5-4; D gene: TRBD1; J gene: TRBJ2-7; clone size: few; CDR3 protein: CASSLGGDRTNGQYF; CDR3 DNA: TGTGCCAGCAGCTTGGGAGGGGACAGGACCAACGGGCAGTACTTC
V gene: TRBV7-9; D gene: -; J gene: TRBJ2-7; clone size: -; CDR3 protein: CASSGPDDEQYF; CDR3 DNA: TGTGCCAGCAGCGGGCCCGACGACGAGCAGTACTTC
V gene: TRBV29-1; D gene: -; J gene: TRBJ1-2; clone size: -; CDR3 protein: CSAQTGRTGGYTF; CDR3 DNA: TGCAGCGCCCAGACAGGTAGAACGGGAGGCTACACCTTC
V gene: TRBV30; D gene: TRBD2; J gene: TRBJ2-3; clone size: -; CDR3 protein: CAWRLAGNTDTQYF; CDR3 DNA: TGTGCCTGGAGACTAGCGGGTAACACAGATACGCAGTATTTT
V gene: TRBV28; D gene: -; J gene: TRBJ2-3; clone size: -; CDR3 protein: CASRPHSNTDTQYF; CDR3 DNA: TGTGCCAGCAGGCCTCATAGTAACACAGATACGCAGTATTTT
V gene: TRBV29-1; D gene: -; J gene: TRBJ1-3; clone size: -; CDR3 protein: CSVRRTYSGNTIYF; CDR3 DNA: TGCAGCGTTCGCAGGACTTACTCTGGAAACACCATATATTTT
V gene: TRBV3-1/TRBV3-2; D gene: -; J gene: TRBJ2-1; clone size: -; CDR3 protein: CASSQDSRGEQFF; CDR3 DNA: TGTGCCAGCAGCCAAGATAGCCGCGGGGAGCAGTTCTTC
V gene: TRBV10-2; D gene: -; J gene: TRBJ2-1; clone size: -; CDR3 protein: CASRDSGFSYNEQFF; CDR3 DNA: TGCGCCAGCAGAGACAGCGGGTTCTCCTACAATGAGCAGTTCTTC
V gene: TRBV3-1/TRBV3-2; D gene: -; J gene: TRBJ1-1; clone size: -; CDR3 protein: CASSQDRQVVEAFF; CDR3 DNA: TGTGCCAGCAGCCAGGATCGACAGGTCGTTGAAGCTTTCTTT
V gene: TRBV14; D gene: TRBD1; J gene: TRBJ1-2; clone size: once; CDR3 protein: CASSLGQGASNYGYTF; CDR3 DNA: TGTGCCAGCAGCCTGGGACAGGGCGCCTCTAACTATGGCTACACCTTC
V gene: TRBV3-1/TRBV3-2; D gene: -; J gene: TRBJ2-1; clone size: -; CDR3 protein: CASSQGLVSYNEQFF; CDR3 DNA: TGTGCCAGCAGCCAGGGGCTAGTCTCCTACAATGAGCAGTTCTTC
V gene: TRBV10-2; D gene: -; J gene: TRBJ1-4; clone size: once; CDR3 protein: CASSETGGEKLFF; CDR3 DNA: TGCGCCAGCAGCGAAACGGGGGGCGAAAAACTGTTTTTT
V gene: TRBV11-3; D gene: TRBD1; J gene: TRBJ2-2; clone size: -; CDR3 protein: CASSTGTGGKVSGELFF; CDR3 DNA: TGTGCCAGCAGCACCGGGACAGGGGGAAAGGTCAGCGGGGAGCTGTTTTTT
V gene: TRBV5-1; D gene: TRBD2; J gene: TRBJ2-1; clone size: -; CDR3 protein: CASSRGLALTYNEQFF; CDR3 DNA: TGCGCCAGCAGCAGGGGACTAGCCCTGACTTACAATGAGCAGTTCTTC
V gene: TRBV25-1; D gene: TRBD2; J gene: TRBJ2-7; clone size: -; CDR3 protein: CASSRRTSGSYEQYF; CDR3 DNA: TGTGCCAGCAGTCGAAGGACTAGCGGGAGTTACGAGCAGTACTTC
V gene: TRBV3-1/TRBV3-2; D gene: -; J gene: TRBJ1-4; clone size: once; CDR3 protein: CASTPDLGAGNEKLFF; CDR3 DNA: TGTGCCAGCACCCCAGATCTGGGGGCAGGGAATGAAAAACTGTTTTTT
V gene: TRBV13; D gene: -; J gene: TRBJ2-2; clone size: -; CDR3 protein: CASSFSGELFF; CDR3 DNA: TGTGCCAGCAGCTTTAGTGGGGAGCTGTTTTTT
V gene: TRBV19; D gene: -; J gene: TRBJ2-7; clone size: -; CDR3 protein: CASSRTLSSYEQYF; CDR3 DNA: TGTGCCAGTAGTAGGACACTCAGCTCCTACGAGCAGTACTTC
V gene: TRBV19; D gene: -; J gene: TRBJ1-3; clone size: -; CDR3 protein: CASSIRVSGNTIYF; CDR3 DNA: TGTGCCAGTAGTATCAGGGTCTCTGGAAACACCATATATTTT
V gene: TRBV28; D gene: TRBD1; J gene: TRBJ2-7; clone size: -; CDR3 protein: CASSFDRDAEQYF; CDR3 DNA: TGTGCCAGCAGTTTCGACAGGGATGCCGAGCAGTACTTC
V gene: TRBV2; D gene: -; J gene: TRBJ1-5; clone size: -; CDR3 protein: CASSEGGQGQPQHF; CDR3 DNA: TGTGCCAGCAGTGAAGGGGGGCAGGGACAGCCCCAGCATTTT
V gene: TRBV30; D gene: TRBD2; J gene: TRBJ2-7; clone size: once; CDR3 protein: CAWSESKLAGAREQYF; CDR3 DNA: TGTGCCTGGAGTGAATCAAAACTAGCGGGAGCCCGGGAGCAGTACTTC
V gene: TRBV10-1; D gene: TRBD2; J gene: TRBJ2-5; clone size: -; CDR3 protein: CASSAGGVEETQYF; CDR3 DNA: TGCGCCAGCAGTGCCGGGGGGGTGGAAGAGACCCAGTACTTC
V gene: TRBV2; D gene: TRBD1; J gene: TRBJ2-2; clone size: few; CDR3 protein: CASSAGGRPNTGELFF; CDR3 DNA: TGTGCCAGCAGCGCAGGGGGCCGCCCGAACACCGGGGAGCTGTTTTTT
V gene: TRBV3-1/TRBV3-2; D gene: TRBD1; J gene: TRBJ1-2; clone size: -; CDR3 protein: CASSQGPGQGNYGYTF; CDR3 DNA: TGTGCCAGCAGCCAAGGCCCCGGACAGGGTAACTATGGCTACACCTTC
V gene: TRBV7-9; D gene: TRBD1; J gene: TRBJ1-3; clone size: -; CDR3 protein: CASSSGQGATGNTIYF; CDR3 DNA: TGTGCCAGCAGCTCGGGACAGGGGGCTACTGGAAACACCATATATTTT
V gene: TRBV19; D gene: TRBD2; J gene: TRBJ2-7; clone size: -; CDR3 protein: CASSSLAGDAREQYF; CDR3 DNA: TGTGCCAGTAGTTCACTAGCGGGGGACGCTCGCGAGCAGTACTTC
V gene: TRBV19; D gene: TRBD1; J gene: TRBJ2-3; clone size: -; CDR3 protein: CASSMGSGQESTDTQYF; CDR3 DNA: TGTGCCAGTAGTATGGGCTCGGGACAGGAAAGCACAGATACGCAGTATTTT
V gene: TRBV7-9; D gene: -; J gene: TRBJ2-1; clone size: -; CDR3 protein: CASSLVPRYNEQFF; CDR3 DNA: TGTGCCAGCAGCTTAGTCCCGCGCTACAATGAGCAGTTCTTC
V gene: TRBV2; D gene: TRBD1; J gene: TRBJ1-3; clone size: -; CDR3 protein: CASTLDRGSQNTIYF; CDR3 DNA: TGTGCCAGCACTTTGGACAGGGGGTCCCAAAACACCATATATTTT
V gene: TRBV7-8; D gene: -; J gene: TRBJ1-2; clone size: -; CDR3 protein: CASSSTTQGSGYTF; CDR3 DNA: TGTGCCAGCAGCTCGACTACCCAGGGGTCGGGCTACACCTTC
V gene: TRBV28; D gene: -; J gene: TRBJ1-1; clone size: -; CDR3 protein: CASSTPTWNTEAFF; CDR3 DNA: TGTGCCAGCAGTACCCCGACATGGAACACTGAAGCTTTCTTT
V gene: TRBV7-9; D gene: -; J gene: TRBJ2-3; clone size: -; CDR3 protein: CASSSLAASTDTQYF; CDR3 DNA: TGTGCCAGCAGCTCCTTAGCGGCTAGCACAGATACGCAGTATTTT
V gene: TRBV11-3; D gene: -; J gene: TRBJ2-1; clone size: once; CDR3 protein: CASSLGGTSYNEQFF; CDR3 DNA: TGTGCCAGCAGCTTAGGGGGGACTTCATACAATGAGCAGTTCTTC
V gene: TRBV28; D gene: TRBD1; J gene: TRBJ1-2; clone size: -; CDR3 protein: CASSITGEYGYTF; CDR3 DNA: TGTGCCAGCAGTATTACAGGGGAGTATGGCTACACCTTC
V gene: TRBV6-1; D gene: -; J gene: TRBJ2-7; clone size: -; CDR3 protein: CASSEGTVRYEQYF; CDR3 DNA: TGTGCCAGCAGTGAAGGTACAGTCCGCTACGAGCAGTACTTC
V gene: TRBV5-4; D gene: TRBD1; J gene: TRBJ1-1; clone size: -; CDR3 protein: CASSALTGGSEAFF; CDR3 DNA: TGTGCCAGCAGCGCCCTGACAGGGGGCTCTGAAGCTTTCTTT
V gene: TRBV10-2; D gene: -; J gene: TRBJ1-4; clone size: -; CDR3 protein: CASSRHTGEKLFF; CDR3 DNA: TGCGCCAGCAGTCGACATACCGGTGAAAAACTGTTTTTT
V gene: TRBV19; D gene: -; J gene: TRBJ2-7; clone size: -; CDR3 protein: CASSIAERYEQYF; CDR3 DNA: TGTGCCAGTAGTATAGCGGAGCGCTACGAGCAGTACTTC
V gene: TRBV10-3; D gene: TRBD1; J gene: TRBJ1-1; clone size: once; CDR3 protein: CAISDSTGDQAFF; CDR3 DNA: TGTGCCATCAGTGATTCGACAGGGGACCAAGCTTTCTTT
V gene: TRBV30; D gene: TRBD1; J gene: TRBJ2-7; clone size: -; CDR3 protein: CAWSVLGQGRYYEQYF; CDR3 DNA: TGTGCCTGGAGTGTATTGGGACAGGGGAGGTACTACGAGCAGTACTTC
V gene: TRBV25-1; D gene: TRBD1; J gene: TRBJ1-2; clone size: -; CDR3 protein: CASSGTVYGYTF; CDR3 DNA: TGTGCCAGCTCCGGGACAGTCTATGGCTACACCTTC
V gene: TRBV27; D gene: -; J gene: TRBJ1-1; clone size: -; CDR3 protein: CASRKRSINTEAFF; CDR3 DNA: TGTGCCAGCAGGAAACGGAGTATCAACACTGAAGCTTTCTTT
V gene: TRBV30; D gene: -; J gene: TRBJ1-1; clone size: -; CDR3 protein: CAWSRVRNTEAFF; CDR3 DNA: TGTGCCTGGAGTCGGGTGCGGAACACTGAAGCTTTCTTT
V gene: TRBV6-5; D gene: TRBD1; J gene: TRBJ2-1; clone size: -; CDR3 protein: CASRGTGVYNEQFF; CDR3 DNA: TGTGCCAGCAGAGGGACAGGGGTATACAATGAGCAGTTCTTC
V gene: TRBV19; D gene: TRBD2; J gene: TRBJ2-1; clone size: -; CDR3 protein: CASSVGTSAYNEQFF; CDR3 DNA: TGTGCCAGTAGTGTCGGGACTAGCGCATACAATGAGCAGTTCTTC
V gene: TRBV9; D gene: -; J gene: TRBJ2-3; clone size: once; CDR3 protein: CASSAPNKNTQYF; CDR3 DNA: TGTGCCAGCAGCGCCCCAAACAAGAATACGCAGTATTTT
V gene: TRBV5-4; D gene: TRBD2; J gene: TRBJ2-5; clone size: -; CDR3 protein: CAIGLADSGETQYF; CDR3 DNA: TGTGCCATCGGACTAGCGGACTCGGGAGAGACCCAGTACTTC
V gene: TRBV30; D gene: TRBD1; J gene: TRBJ1-5; clone size: -; CDR3 protein: CAWSVMGQGGGQPQHF; CDR3 DNA: TGTGCCTGGAGTGTTATGGGACAGGGGGGCGGTCAGCCCCAGCATTTT
V gene: TRBV20-1; D gene: -; J gene: TRBJ2-7; clone size: -; CDR3 protein: CSASTGGGYEQYF; CDR3 DNA: TGCAGTGCTAGTACCGGAGGTGGGTACGAGCAGTACTTC